This T cell receptor beta chain was profiled in a study of cytomegalovirus exposure and HLA in healthy donors. A word on this clone: Its cognate antigen is unknown.

Healthy bone marrow donors made up the donors. V was pared by 4 bases and J by 4 bases, with 3 bases of the junction left unmatched. Germline loops: CDR1 SQVTM, CDR2 ANQGSEA. This CDR3 contains 12 residues. Study results and limitations: Reports credit the classifier with highly specific, highly sensitive diagnosis of cytomegalovirus status.

Both 60 Vbeta primers and 13 Jbeta primers went into the PCR. Per the original data handling: Per a later analysis, the number of unique TCR beta chains was approximately 73 million, of which around 9.9 million were shared. Some clones are missing from TCRdb's copy, which holds only in-frame ones; the method was immunoSEQ multiplex PCR. V and J calls and clone size are copied from that table; D and trimming were computed from the DNA. The profile shows 170,000 or so clones, 84% of them singletons. Source material: PBMCs. This sequence was found in a man aged 18 to 29 in good health and CMV-seronegative. The gene calls are TRBV29-1 and TRBJ2-7; 8 bases fit TRBD2. CDR3 bases: TGCAGCGTTGTTGGGACTAGTTACGAGCAGTACTTC. This gives the protein CSVVGTSYEQYF.